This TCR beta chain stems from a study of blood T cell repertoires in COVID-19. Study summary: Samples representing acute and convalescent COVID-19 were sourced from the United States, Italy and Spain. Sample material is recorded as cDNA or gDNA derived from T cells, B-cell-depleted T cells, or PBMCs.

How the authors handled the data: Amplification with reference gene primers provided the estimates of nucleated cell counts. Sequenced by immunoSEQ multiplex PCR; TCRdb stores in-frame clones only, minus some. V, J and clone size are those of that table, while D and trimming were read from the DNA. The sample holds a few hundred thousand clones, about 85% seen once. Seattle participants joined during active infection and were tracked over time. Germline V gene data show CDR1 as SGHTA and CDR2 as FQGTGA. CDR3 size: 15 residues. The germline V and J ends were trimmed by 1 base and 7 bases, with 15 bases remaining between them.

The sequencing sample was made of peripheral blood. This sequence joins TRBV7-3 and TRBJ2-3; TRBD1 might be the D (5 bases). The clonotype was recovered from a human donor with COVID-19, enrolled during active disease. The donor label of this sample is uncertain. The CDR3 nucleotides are TGTGCCAGCAGCTTAAGTTCAGGGTCCCCTTATACGCAGTATTTT. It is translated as CASSLSSGSPYTQYF.